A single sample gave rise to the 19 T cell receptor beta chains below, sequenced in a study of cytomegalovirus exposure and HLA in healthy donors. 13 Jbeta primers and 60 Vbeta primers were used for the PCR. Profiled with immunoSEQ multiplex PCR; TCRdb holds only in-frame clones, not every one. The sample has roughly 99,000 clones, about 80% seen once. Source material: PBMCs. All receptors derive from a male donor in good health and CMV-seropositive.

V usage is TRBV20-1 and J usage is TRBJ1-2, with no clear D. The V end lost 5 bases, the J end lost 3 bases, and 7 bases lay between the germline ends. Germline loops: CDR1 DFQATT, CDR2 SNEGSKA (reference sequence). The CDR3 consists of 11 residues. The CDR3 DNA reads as TGCAGTGCTCTGACTGACTATGGCTACACCTTC. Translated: CSALTDYGYTF.

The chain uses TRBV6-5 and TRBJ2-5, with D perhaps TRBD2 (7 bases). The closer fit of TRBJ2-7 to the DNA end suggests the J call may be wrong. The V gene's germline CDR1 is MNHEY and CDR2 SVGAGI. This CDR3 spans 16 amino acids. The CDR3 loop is CASSYAGRGAGYEQYF. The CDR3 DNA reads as TGTGCCAGCAGTTACGCCGGTCGGGGGGCCGGGTACGAGCAGTACTTC.

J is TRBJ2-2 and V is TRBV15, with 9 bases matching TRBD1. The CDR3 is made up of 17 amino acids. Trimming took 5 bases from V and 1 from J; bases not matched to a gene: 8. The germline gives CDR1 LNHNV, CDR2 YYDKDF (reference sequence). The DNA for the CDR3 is TGTGCCACCAGCCCCTCGACAGGGGGTATGAACACCGGGGAGCTGTTTTTT. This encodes CATSPSTGGMNTGELFF.

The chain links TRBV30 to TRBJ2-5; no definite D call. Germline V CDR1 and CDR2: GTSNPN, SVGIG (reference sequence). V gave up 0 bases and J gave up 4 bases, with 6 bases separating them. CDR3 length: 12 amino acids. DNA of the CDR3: TGTGCCTGGAGTGTACAAAGAGAGACCCAGTACTTC. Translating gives CAWSVQRETQYF.

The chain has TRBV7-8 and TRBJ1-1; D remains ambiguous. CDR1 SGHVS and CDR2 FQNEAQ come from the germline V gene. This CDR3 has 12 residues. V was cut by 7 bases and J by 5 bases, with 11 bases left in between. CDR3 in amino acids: CASTGSGTEAFF. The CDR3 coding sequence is TGTGCCAGCACCGGGTCGGGAACTGAAGCTTTCTTT.

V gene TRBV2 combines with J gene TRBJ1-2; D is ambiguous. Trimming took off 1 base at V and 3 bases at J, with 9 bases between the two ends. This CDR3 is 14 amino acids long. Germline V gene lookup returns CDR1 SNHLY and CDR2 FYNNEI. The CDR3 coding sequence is TGTGCCAGCAGTGAAGATACAGAATACTATGGCTACACCTTC. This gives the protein CASSEDTEYYGYTF.

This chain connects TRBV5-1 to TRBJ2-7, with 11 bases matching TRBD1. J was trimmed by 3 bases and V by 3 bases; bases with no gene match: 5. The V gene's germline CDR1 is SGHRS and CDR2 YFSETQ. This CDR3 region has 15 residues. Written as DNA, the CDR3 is TGCGCCAGCAGCTCAGGGACAGGGGGAATCTACGAGCAGTACTTC. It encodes CASSSGTGGIYEQYF.

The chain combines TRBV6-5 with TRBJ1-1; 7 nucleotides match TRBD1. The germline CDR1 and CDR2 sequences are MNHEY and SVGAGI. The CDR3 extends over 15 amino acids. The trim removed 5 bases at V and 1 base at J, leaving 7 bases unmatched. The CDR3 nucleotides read TGTGCCAGCAGTCCAGGGACAGTGAAGAACACTGAAGCTTTCTTT. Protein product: CASSPGTVKNTEAFF.

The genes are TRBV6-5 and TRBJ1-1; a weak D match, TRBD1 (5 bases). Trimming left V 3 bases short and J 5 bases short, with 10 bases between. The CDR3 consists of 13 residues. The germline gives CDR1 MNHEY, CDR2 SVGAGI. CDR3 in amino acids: CASSYGGGTEAFF. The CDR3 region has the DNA TGTGCCAGCAGTTATGGGGGAGGGACTGAAGCTTTCTTT.

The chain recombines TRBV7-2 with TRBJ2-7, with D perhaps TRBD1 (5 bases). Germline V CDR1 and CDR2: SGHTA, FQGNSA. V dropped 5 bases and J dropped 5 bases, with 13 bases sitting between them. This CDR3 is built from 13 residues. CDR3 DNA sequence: TGTGCCAGCAGCCTCAGGGATTCAGACGAGCAGTACTTC. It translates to CASSLRDSDEQYF.

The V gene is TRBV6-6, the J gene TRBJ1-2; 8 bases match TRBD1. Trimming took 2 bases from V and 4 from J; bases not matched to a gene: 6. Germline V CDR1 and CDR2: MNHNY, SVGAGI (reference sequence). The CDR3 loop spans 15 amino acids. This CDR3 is CASSYPQGAGYGYTF. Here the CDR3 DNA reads TGTGCCAGCAGTTACCCCCAGGGGGCTGGCTATGGCTACACCTTC.

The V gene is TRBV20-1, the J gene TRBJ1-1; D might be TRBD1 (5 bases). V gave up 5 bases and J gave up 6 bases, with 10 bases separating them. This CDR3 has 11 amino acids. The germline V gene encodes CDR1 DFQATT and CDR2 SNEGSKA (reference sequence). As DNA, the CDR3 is TGCAGTGCTTCCGGGGGGGCTGAAGCTTTCTTT. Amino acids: CSASGGAEAFF.

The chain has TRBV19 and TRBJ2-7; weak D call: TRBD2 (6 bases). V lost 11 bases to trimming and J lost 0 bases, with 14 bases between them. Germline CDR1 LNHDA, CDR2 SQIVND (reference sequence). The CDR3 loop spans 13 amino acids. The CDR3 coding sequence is TGTGCCGGTGACACGGGACTCTCCTACGAGCAGTACTTC. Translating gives CAGDTGLSYEQYF.

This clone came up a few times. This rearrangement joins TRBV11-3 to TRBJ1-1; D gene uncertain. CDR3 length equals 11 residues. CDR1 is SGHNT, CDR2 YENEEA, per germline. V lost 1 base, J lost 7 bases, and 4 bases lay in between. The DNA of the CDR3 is TGTGCCAGCAGCTTAGGGCTTGAAGCTTTCTTT. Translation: CASSLGLEAFF.

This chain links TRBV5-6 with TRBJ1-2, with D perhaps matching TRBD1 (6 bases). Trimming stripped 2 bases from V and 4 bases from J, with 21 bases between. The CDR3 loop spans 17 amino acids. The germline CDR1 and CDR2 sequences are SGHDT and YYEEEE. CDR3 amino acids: CASSFSSTGLIGYGYTF. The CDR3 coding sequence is TGTGCCAGCAGCTTTTCGTCCACAGGGCTAATCGGCTATGGCTACACCTTC. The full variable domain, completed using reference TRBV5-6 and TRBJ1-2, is DAGVTQSPTHLIKTRGQQVTLRCSPKSGHDTVSWYQQALGQGPQFIFQYYEEEERQRGNFPDRFSGHQFPNYSSELNVNALLLGDSALYLCASSFSSTGLIGYGYTFGSGTRLTVV.

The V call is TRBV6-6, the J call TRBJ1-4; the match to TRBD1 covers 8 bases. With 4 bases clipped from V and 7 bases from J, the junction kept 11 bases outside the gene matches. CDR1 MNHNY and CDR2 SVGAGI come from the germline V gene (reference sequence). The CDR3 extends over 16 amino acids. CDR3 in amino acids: CASSSGDRRVGEKLFF. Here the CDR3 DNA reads TGTGCCAGCAGTTCTGGGGACAGGAGGGTGGGTGAAAAACTGTTTTTT.

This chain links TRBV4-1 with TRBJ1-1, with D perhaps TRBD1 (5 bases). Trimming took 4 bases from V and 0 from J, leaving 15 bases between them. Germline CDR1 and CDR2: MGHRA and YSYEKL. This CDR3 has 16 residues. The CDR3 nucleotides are TGCGCCAGCAGCCTGACGAGTGCGGACATGAACACTGAAGCTTTCTTT. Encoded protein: CASSLTSADMNTEAFF.

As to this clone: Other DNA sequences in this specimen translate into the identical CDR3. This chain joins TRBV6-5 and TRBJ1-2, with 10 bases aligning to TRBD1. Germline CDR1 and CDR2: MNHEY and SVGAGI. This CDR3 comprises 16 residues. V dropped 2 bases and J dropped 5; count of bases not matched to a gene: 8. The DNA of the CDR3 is TGTGCCAGCAGTTACGTCAGGACAGGGGGAGGATATGGCTACACCTTC. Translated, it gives CASSYVRTGGGYGYTF.

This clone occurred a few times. The DNA for the CDR3 is TGTGCCAGCAGCGTAGGTGAAAGCGAACGTCTAATATCTGGGGCCAACGTCCTGACTTTC. Protein: CASSVGESERLISGANVLTF. This rearrangement joins TRBV9 to TRBJ2-6, with D unclear. From germline, CDR1 is SGDLS and CDR2 YYNGEE. Trimming shortened V by 0 bases and J by 1 base, and 20 bases separated the two germline ends. CDR3 size: 20 residues. The full variable domain, with the rest looked up from reference TRBV9 and TRBJ2-6, is DSGVTQTPKHLITATGQRVTLRCSPRSGDLSVYWYQQSLDQGLQFLIQYYNGEERAKGNILERFSAQQFPDLHSELNLSSLELGDSALYFCASSVGESERLISGANVLTFGAGSRLTVL.